This TCR beta chain was documented in a study of blood T cell repertoires in COVID-19 (dated by TCRdb to about 2020). With respect to the entire study: Collaborator samples came from the United States, Italy and Spain and covered acute and convalescent phases of COVID-19. Where HLA class I and class II types were available, the types were taken from metadata supplied by the sample provider, not from assay-based typing. A freely available public database, intended as a resource for researchers studying the immune response to SARS-CoV-2, is where the repertoires were released. Samples were obtained from the ongoing ImmuneRACE study (first 160 participants) and from over a thousand subjects provided by 6 global collaborators. The prospective study material was composed of cDNA or gDNA derived from T cells, B-cell-depleted T cells, or PBMCs. Nearly every sample came with metadata listing a de-identified subject ID, COVID-19 status, age in years and sex. Deeply sampled blood TCRbeta repertoires from subjects exposed to, actively infected with, or recovered from COVID-19 were included in the dataset. Overall results and qualifications from the work: How much clinical and demographic metadata was included differed by source and by participant, and the metadata was provided uncurated.

Counted from cysteine to phenylalanine, this CDR3 has 15 amino acids. The only DNA kept is the CDR3, 45 bases in frame from the first base. In the germline V gene, CDR1 corresponds to WSHSY and CDR2 to SAAADI. Clipping removes 7 bases from V and 1 base from J, with 7 as the unmatched junction base count. The collaborating institutions used their own protocols to collect whole blood in K2EDTA tubes. For TCRbeta analysis, collaborator samples were shipped as frozen whole blood, as isolated PBMCs, or as DNA extracted from either sample type. TCRbeta CDR3 regions were amplified from genomic DNA using the immunoSEQ Assay, a bias-controlled multiplex PCR. In the original analysis: The number of nucleated cells in each sample was estimated by amplification of reference gene primers within the assay. Sequence reads were collapsed and filtered to measure the absolute abundance of every unique TCRbeta CDR3 rearrangement. For each sample, productive Simpson clonality was calculated by taking the square root of Simpson's diversity index across productive rearrangements. What TCRdb holds here is the immuneACCESS table cut down to in-frame rearrangements. Part of the clones is not present; checked against another copy, under half of the missing clones reflect an unresolved V gene, and the others are unexplained. From that table come the V and J calls and clone size; the DNA was used to work out D and trimming. The sample has roughly 100,000 clones on record, 60% to 80% of them singletons. The ten largest clones add up to 9.8% of the sample.

Of note for this clone: It has no known antigen specificity. Qualities for individual bases were not recorded, and no much larger clone is one base off.

The sample was peripheral blood. Recombination connected TRBV10-2 to TRBJ2-3, with 8 middle bases fitting TRBD2. This clonotype was sampled from a man between 60 and 75 years old with active or convalescent COVID-19. The nucleotide sequence reads TGCGCCAGCACAGGTCGGGAGGGGCGCACAGATACGCAGTATTTT. This encodes CASTGREGRTDTQYF.